This note documents a single T cell receptor beta chain sequence. Assay used: immunoSEQ multiplex PCR; TCRdb lists only in-frame clones, some missing. The top ten hold approximately 8% of the sample, which has under 35,000 clones, 85% to 90% seen once. This CDR3 contains 17 residues. The V gene lost 6 bases and the J gene lost 2 bases, with 23 bases spanning the gap. Germline lookup yields CDR1 GTSNPN and CDR2 SVGIG (reference sequence). These data belong to a study of T cell changes during pregnancy in multiple sclerosis. The material was CD8+ T cells from peripheral blood mononuclear cells, obtained after pregnancy. This chain uses TRBV30 with TRBJ2-1; maybe TRBD1 (6 bases). The clonotype originates from a female donor with multiple sclerosis, enrolled in a pregnancy study. The CDR3, as DNA: TGTGCCTGCGCTGGATATGGGGCAGGGGAAACCTACAATGAGCAGTTCTTC. This translates into CACAGYGAGETYNEQFF.